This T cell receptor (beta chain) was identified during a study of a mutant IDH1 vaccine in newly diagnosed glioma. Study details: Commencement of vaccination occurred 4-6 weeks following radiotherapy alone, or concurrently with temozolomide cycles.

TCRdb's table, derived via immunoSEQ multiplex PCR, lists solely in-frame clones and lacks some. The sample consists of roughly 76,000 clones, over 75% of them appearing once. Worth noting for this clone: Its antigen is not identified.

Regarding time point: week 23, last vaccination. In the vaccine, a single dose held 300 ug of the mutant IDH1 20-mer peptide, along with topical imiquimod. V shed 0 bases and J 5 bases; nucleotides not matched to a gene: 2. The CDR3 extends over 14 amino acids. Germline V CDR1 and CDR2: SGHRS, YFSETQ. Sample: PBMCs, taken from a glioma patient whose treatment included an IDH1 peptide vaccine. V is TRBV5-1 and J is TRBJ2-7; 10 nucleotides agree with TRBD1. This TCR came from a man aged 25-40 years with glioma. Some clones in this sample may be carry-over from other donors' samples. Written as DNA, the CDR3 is TGCGCCAGCAGCTTGGACGGACAGGGGGACGAGCAGTACTTC. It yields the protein CASSLDGQGDEQYF.